This T cell receptor (beta chain) was sequenced during a study of CD8 T cells in Susac syndrome. The CDR3 is 13 residues long. Trimming took off 3 bases at V and 6 bases at J, with 8 bases between the two ends. An input of roughly 0.45 to 1 ug of RNA was subjected to reverse transcription using random hexamers. TCRdb called the immunoSEQ multiplex PCR reads again in MiXCR, with one record for every CDR3 protein. The repertoire consists of tens of thousands of distinct CDR3 sequences, with 90% to 95% occurring once and the leading ten covering around 0.28%. This rearrangement joins TRBV12-3 or TRBV12-4 to TRBJ2-2; D is uncertain. The source material was CD8+ T cells from PBMCs. This TCR was sampled from a human donor in good health. The CDR3 here is CASSFSDPGELFF. CDR3 bases: TGTGCCAGCAGTTTCTCGGACCCCGGGGAGCTGTTTTTT.